This TCR beta chain was profiled in a study of T cell changes during pregnancy in multiple sclerosis. The length of the CDR3 is 17 residues. V gave up 2 bases and J gave up 8 bases, with 21 bases separating them. Data came from immunoSEQ multiplex PCR; TCRdb stores just in-frame clones and leaves some out. The top ten hold roughly 1.7% of the sample, which has under 110,000 clones, roughly 92% seen once. The source of this sequence is a female donor with multiple sclerosis, enrolled in a pregnancy study. The sample here was peripheral blood, taken after pregnancy. The chain is built from TRBV23-1 and TRBJ1-4; D is undetermined. TRBV23-1 is an ORF; its function is uncertain. CDR3 nucleotides: TGCGCCAGCAGTCAAAACGAAGAGGGTGACAACCCCGAAAAACTGTTTTTT. It is translated as CASSQNEEGDNPEKLFF.